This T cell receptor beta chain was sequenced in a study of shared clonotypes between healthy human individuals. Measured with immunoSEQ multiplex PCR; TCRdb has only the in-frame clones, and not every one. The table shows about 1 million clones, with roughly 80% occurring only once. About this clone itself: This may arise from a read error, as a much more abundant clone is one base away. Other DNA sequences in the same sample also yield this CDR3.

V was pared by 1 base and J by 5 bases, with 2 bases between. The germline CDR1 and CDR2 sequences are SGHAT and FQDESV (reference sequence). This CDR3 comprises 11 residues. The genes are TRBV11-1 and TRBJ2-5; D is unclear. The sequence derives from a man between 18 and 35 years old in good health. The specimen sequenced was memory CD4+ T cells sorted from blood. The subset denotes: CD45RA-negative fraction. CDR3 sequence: CASSLGETQYF. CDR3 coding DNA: TGTGCCAGCAGCTTAGGGGAGACCCAGTACTTC. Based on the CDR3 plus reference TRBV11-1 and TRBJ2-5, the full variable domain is EAEVAQSPRYKITEKSQAVAFWCDPISGHATLYWYRQILGQGPELLVQFQDESVVDDSQLPKDRFSAERLKGVDSTLKIQPAELGDSAMYLCASSLGETQYFGPGTRLLVL.